What follows are 28 T cell receptor beta chains derived from one specimen sequenced in a study of shared clonotypes between healthy human individuals (TCRdb year 2020). The library relied on the immunoSEQ multiplex PCR assay. Sourced from immuneACCESS, this table was stored by TCRdb with only in-frame sequences that have V and J called. A share of the clones is absent; for the studies checked, an unresolved V gene accounts for under half, and the remainder has no known explanation. The sample data list under 1,100,000 clones, and about three quarters of these were observed just once. The ten largest clonotypes hold about 1.5% of the sample. Sequences were obtained from memory CD4+ T cells sorted from blood. The sample's cell subset or site label is to be understood as: CD45RA-negative fraction. These receptors were obtained from a man between 18 and 35 years old in good health.

In this sample, this clone turned up once. The chain combines TRBV19 with TRBJ1-2, with a possible D match to TRBD1 (6 bases). The ends were cut back, 3 bases at V and 5 bases at J, with 19 bases in the middle. The CDR3 spans 16 residues. Germline V gene data show CDR1 as LNHDA and CDR2 as SQIVND (reference sequence). The chain's CDR3 is CASSIHKGDPAYGYTF. The DNA for the CDR3 is TGTGCCAGTAGTATCCACAAGGGGGACCCGGCGTATGGCTACACCTTC.

This clone showed up just a few times. The CDR3 here is CSVVEGRAEQYF. In DNA form, the CDR3 reads TGCAGCGTTGTAGAGGGGCGCGCCGAGCAGTACTTC. The chain joins TRBV29-1 to TRBJ2-7, with D possibly being TRBD1 or TRBD2 (5 bases each). The CDR3 has 12 amino acids. Per germline, CDR1 SQVTM and CDR2 ANQGSEA. V lost 4 bases and J 6 bases, leaving 13 bases between the germline ends.

This chain links TRBV9 with TRBJ1-3; 7 nucleotides align to TRBD1. This CDR3 contains 17 residues. Germline V gene sequence: CDR1 SGDLS, CDR2 YYNGEE. After removal of 0 bases from V and 4 bases from J, the junction contained 10 bases not matched to a gene. The CDR3 DNA sequence: TGTGCCAGCAGCGTAGACCCGACAGGGCCCGGCGGAAACACCATATATTTT. Its translation is CASSVDPTGPGGNTIYF.

The J gene is TRBJ2-2, the V gene TRBV19, with TRBD1 matching 9 bases. The length of the CDR3 is 14 residues. V lost 7 bases, J lost 2 bases, and 2 bases stayed unmatched. Germline lookup yields CDR1 LNHDA and CDR2 SQIVND (reference sequence). DNA of the CDR3: TGTGCCAGTAACAGGGGGCAAAACACCGGGGAGCTGTTTTTT. This codes for CASNRGQNTGELFF.

This clone was recorded at least ten times. The V gene is TRBV10-3, the J gene TRBJ1-2; D is unresolved. This CDR3 region has 13 residues. V lost 9 bases and J 4 bases, leaving 15 bases between the germline ends. The germline V gene has CDR1 ENHRY and CDR2 SYGVKD. In nucleotides, the CDR3 is TGTGCCATTCAACCAGACGGCCCCTATGGCTACACCTTC. Translation: CAIQPDGPYGYTF.

The chain is built from TRBV18 and TRBJ2-1; D is perhaps TRBD2 (5 bases). V gave up 2 bases and J gave up 9 bases, with 29 bases separating them. This CDR3 comprises 19 residues. Germline V gene data show CDR1 as KGHSH and CDR2 as LQKENI. CDR3 residues: CASSPGLSRLLRRSGEQFF. In DNA form, the CDR3 reads TGTGCCAGCTCACCAGGACTTAGTCGGCTATTAAGAAGGTCCGGTGAGCAGTTCTTC.

To note about this clone: Other DNA sequences in this sample translate to the same CDR3. The rearrangement joins TRBV30 to TRBJ2-1; D is unresolved. The V end was cut by 1 base, the J end by 8 bases, with 6 bases between. CDR1 and CDR2 (germline): GTSNPN, SVGIG (reference sequence). The CDR3 has 11 amino acids. This chain's CDR3 is CAWSARDEQFF. DNA for the CDR3: TGTGCCTGGAGTGCCCGCGATGAGCAGTTCTTC.

This clone appeared a few times. The V and J genes are TRBV6-6 and TRBJ2-7; 7 bases map to TRBD2. V dropped 8 bases and J dropped 3; count of bases not matched to a gene: 13. This CDR3 is 15 amino acids long. Germline loops: CDR1 MNHNY, CDR2 SVGAGI (reference sequence). The CDR3 here is CASDKTGLAVYEQYF. The CDR3 DNA reads TGTGCCAGCGATAAGACGGGGCTAGCGGTCTACGAGCAGTACTTC.

This chain joins TRBV19 and TRBJ2-2; 11 bases map to TRBD1. The CDR3 consists of 16 residues. The trim removed 7 bases at V and 5 bases at J, leaving 9 bases unmatched. Germline-derived CDR1 and CDR2 are LNHDA and SQIVND (reference sequence). The CDR3 region has the DNA TGTGCCAGTAAAAAGAGGGGACAGGGGGTTACCGGGGAGCTGTTTTTT. Translated: CASKKRGQGVTGELFF.

The chain uses TRBV28 and TRBJ2-7; D gene uncertain. CDR1 is MDHEN and CDR2 is SYDVKM in the germline V gene. Trimming cost V 3 bases and J 9 bases, with 12 bases left between them. This CDR3 comprises 12 residues. DNA for the CDR3: TGTGCCAGCAGTTTTTCATCCTTCCGGCAGTACTTC. Translating it yields CASSFSSFRQYF.

The CDR3: CASSRTGTGSRGAFF. CDR3 nucleotide sequence: TGTGCCAGCAGCCGTACAGGGACTGGTTCCCGGGGAGCTTTCTTT. The rearrangement links TRBV5-4 to TRBJ1-1; D possibly corresponds to TRBD1 (6 bases). The CDR3 spans 15 residues. Trimming shortened V by 4 bases and J by 10 bases, and 23 bases separated the two germline ends. Germline CDR1 reads SGHNT; CDR2 reads YYREEE (reference sequence).

The CDR3 bases are TGTGCCAGCAGTTGGGTAACACAGGGATCGGGCACTGAAGCTTTCTTT. Its translation is CASSWVTQGSGTEAFF. This rearrangement joins TRBV6-6 to TRBJ1-1, with D perhaps matching TRBD1 (6 bases). This CDR3 has 16 residues. Trimming pared 4 bases from V and 4 bases from J, leaving 19 bases between. In germline, CDR1 is MNHNY, CDR2 SVGAGI (reference sequence).

The rearrangement joins TRBV27 to TRBJ2-3; 7 bases are shared with TRBD2. The V and J ends lost 8 bases and 1 base, in that order; junction bases with no gene match: 9. The germline V gene encodes CDR1 MNHEY and CDR2 SMNVEV (reference sequence). CDR3 size: 15 residues. CDR3 coding DNA: TGTGCCAGCCGGGTCCGTCTAGCGGGCACAGATACGCAGTATTTT. Protein product: CASRVRLAGTDTQYF.

The CDR3 region is CASSSSAGPYEQYF. CDR3 DNA: TGTGCCAGCAGTTCGTCGGCGGGCCCCTACGAGCAGTACTTC. The chain uses TRBV6-5 and TRBJ2-7; possibly TRBD2 for D (5 bases). Germline V lookup: CDR1 MNHEY, CDR2 SVGAGI. V dropped 4 bases and J dropped 2 bases, with 12 bases sitting between them. The CDR3 has 14 amino acids.

The genes are TRBV19 and TRBJ2-6; D tentatively reads TRBD1 or TRBD2 (5 bases each). V lost 3 bases, J lost 0 bases, and 12 bases lay in between. CDR3 length: 17 residues. Germline loops: CDR1 LNHDA, CDR2 SQIVND (reference sequence). The CDR3 sequence: CASSIPGTHSGANVLTF. Here the CDR3 DNA reads TGTGCCAGTAGTATCCCAGGGACCCACTCTGGGGCCAACGTCCTGACTTTC.

This clone was counted only a few times. V gene TRBV4-1 combines with J gene TRBJ1-1, with TRBD1 matching 10 bases. V was pared by 6 bases and J by 6 bases, with 16 bases of the junction left unmatched. Germline V gene data show CDR1 as MGHRA and CDR2 as YSYEKL. The CDR3 is made up of 17 amino acids. The CDR3 region is CASRPAAYRDRGSEAFF. The CDR3 region has the DNA TGCGCCAGCAGACCTGCTGCGTACCGGGACAGGGGCTCTGAAGCTTTCTTT.

V and J are TRBV7-2 and TRBJ2-7; 7 positions agree with TRBD2. The CDR3 consists of 15 residues. The germline V gene has CDR1 SGHTA and CDR2 FQGNSA. V dropped 4 bases and J dropped 1; count of bases not matched to a gene: 7. CDR3: CASSSAGGGSYEQYF. The CDR3 DNA reads as TGTGCCAGCAGCTCCGCTGGCGGGGGATCCTACGAGCAGTACTTC.

This chain uses TRBV11-2 with TRBJ2-7, with 7 bases aligning to TRBD2. This CDR3 region has 15 residues. Trimming took 7 bases from V and 2 from J; bases not matched to a gene: 11. Germline V gene lookup returns CDR1 SGHAT and CDR2 FQNNGV. In DNA, the CDR3 is TGTGCCAGCACCCTAGGCGGTGCGGGGGCCTACGAGCAGTACTTC. It yields the protein CASTLGGAGAYEQYF.

With respect to this clone: At one end the junction does not follow the germline gene, possibly because of a read error. V gene TRBV7-7 combines with J gene TRBJ2-5; D unclear. This CDR3 region has 13 residues. Per the germline V gene, CDR1 is SSHAT and CDR2 is FNYEAQ (reference sequence). In DNA form, the CDR3 reads TGTGCTAGCAGCTTTGGTCTGGGGGAGACCCAGTACTTC. It translates to CASSFGLGETQYF.

The chain employs TRBV5-1 and TRBJ2-4; unclear D gene. The CDR3 sequence is 14 residues long. Trimming cost V 0 bases and J 5 bases, with 9 bases left between them. In germline, CDR1 is SGHRS, CDR2 YFSETQ. The CDR3 sequence is CASSLEVAENIQYF. CDR3 DNA: TGCGCCAGCAGCTTGGAGGTAGCAGAAAACATTCAGTACTTC.

V gene TRBV28 combines with J gene TRBJ1-2, with a tentative D call TRBD1 (5 bases). Trimming left V 10 bases short and J 3 bases short, with 12 bases between. CDR3 size: 12 residues. Looked up from germline, CDR1 is MDHEN and CDR2 is SYDVKM. Here the CDR3 DNA reads TGTGCCACCCGGGGGAGGTACTATGGCTACACCTTC. Translation gives CATRGRYYGYTF.

The chain employs TRBV10-3 and TRBJ1-1; 7 bases line up with TRBD1. The CDR3 spans 16 residues. The germline V gene encodes CDR1 ENHRY and CDR2 SYGVKD. V dropped 5 bases and J dropped 4; count of bases not matched to a gene: 13. CDR3 nucleotides: TGTGCCATCAGTAAAGATAGTACAGGGGCCGGCACTGAAGCTTTCTTT. This sequence encodes CAISKDSTGAGTEAFF.

J is TRBJ2-1 and V is TRBV28; a weak D match, TRBD2 (5 bases). CDR3 length: 15 amino acids. V lost 4 bases and J 2 bases, leaving 12 bases between the germline ends. CDR1 is MDHEN, CDR2 SYDVKM, per germline. CDR3 DNA: TGTGCCAGCAGTTCCTCAGCGCGGGCCTACAATGAGCAGTTCTTC. Its protein product is CASSSSARAYNEQFF.

In this sample, this clone turned up a few times. Germline and junction disagree at one end, which may indicate a read error. CDR3 amino acids: CASKATGELFF. CDR3 nucleotides: TGTGCTAGCAAGGCTACCGGGGAGCTGTTTTTT. This chain connects TRBV7-7 to TRBJ2-2; D not resolved. CDR1 SSHAT and CDR2 FNYEAQ come from the germline V gene (reference sequence). The CDR3 spans 11 residues.

This clone appeared once. The chain carries TRBV5-1 and TRBJ2-1; tentative D call: TRBD1 (5 bases). V shed 0 bases and J shed 5 bases, with 9 bases lying between them. The CDR3 covers 14 residues. Germline V gene data show CDR1 as SGHRS and CDR2 as YFSETQ. The CDR3 nucleotides are TGCGCCAGCAGCTTGGTCTTAGGGGACAATGAGCAGTTCTTC. Translated: CASSLVLGDNEQFF.

The chain employs TRBV11-3 and TRBJ2-7; D perhaps matches TRBD1 (6 bases). The CDR3 contains 14 residues. Germline lookup yields CDR1 SGHNT and CDR2 YENEEA. The V gene lost 5 bases and the J gene lost 5 bases, with 16 bases spanning the gap. CDR3 residues: CASSDGDIGHEQYF. CDR3 DNA sequence: TGTGCCAGCAGCGACGGGGACATTGGCCACGAGCAGTACTTC.

V and J are TRBV30 and TRBJ2-5; D is unresolved. The CDR3 spans 12 residues. V dropped 2 bases and J dropped 5 bases, with 9 bases sitting between them. Germline lookup yields CDR1 GTSNPN and CDR2 SVGIG (reference sequence). The CDR3 nucleotides read TGTGCCTGGAGTTCGGGCACTGAGACCCAGTACTTC. This gives the protein CAWSSGTETQYF. The variable domain in full, with the rest retrieved from reference TRBV30 and TRBJ2-5, is SQTIHQWPATLVQPVGSPLSLECTVEGTSNPNLYWYRQAAGRGLQLLFYSVGIGQISSEVPQNLSASRPQDRQFILSSKKLLLSDSGFYLCAWSSGTETQYFGPGTRLLVL.

V is TRBV15 and J is TRBJ2-7; D is perhaps TRBD1 (6 bases). The germline V and J ends were trimmed by 0 bases and 7 bases, with 13 bases remaining between them. The germline gives CDR1 LNHNV, CDR2 YYDKDF (reference sequence). The CDR3 is 14 amino acids. In DNA, the CDR3 is TGTGCCACCAGCAGAGATTCGCAGGGGCGGGAGCAGTACTTC. Its translation is CATSRDSQGREQYF.